A single T cell receptor (beta chain) is shown here with its context. Its recognized antigen is unknown. No per-base quality is available; no much larger clone lies one base away. The entire amount of isolated RNA was reverse transcribed using the High Capacity cDNA Reverse Transcription Kit, so the sequenced TCRB transcripts were expressed ones. Deep immunoSEQ sequencing was performed on naive, central memory and regulatory T cell samples, with an average of roughly 3.5 million total reads per sample. After sorted cells were lysed in RLT buffer, RNA was extracted with DNase-treated RNeasy Micro or Mini kits, with the choice depending on cell number. To prevent cross-contamination, each cell subset was processed individually, whereas patient and healthy donor samples were processed jointly. The immunoSEQ multiplex PCR was used to amplify TCRB sequences from cDNA, generating 87-bp fragments that spanned the CDR3 region. The amplicons were sequenced using the Illumina HiSeq platform. The study's own analysis went as follows. Synthetic template baselines were used to correct PCR bias computationally, reads within Hamming distance 2 were collapsed together, and singletons that could not be merged were discarded. Reads were aligned against IMGT so that V, D and J genes, CDR3 length and insertions or deletions at six rearrangement sites could be assigned. Within each subset, clonotype counts were normalized to sorted cell number, and only after that were true diversity and Gini coefficients computed with the tcR R package. The overlap coefficient, calculated on TCRB nucleotide sequences, was used to measure repertoire sharing. In TCRdb, the immuneACCESS table is reduced to in-frame sequences with V and J assigned. These tables do not hold every clone; where another copy was compared, an unresolved V gene accounts for under half, and the others remain unexplained. That table furnishes V, J and clone size, whereas the DNA furnished D and trimming. This sample holds nearly 350,000 clones; approximately 8.2% were observed only once. 0.44% of the sample rests with the top ten.

Each donor gave one peripheral blood draw, about 110 mL on average, collected into heparinised tubes. A BD FACSAria II was used to sort naive, central memory, regulatory and stem cell-like memory CD4+ T cells with a panel that included CD45RO, CCR7, CD25, CD127, CD95 and CD27. All sorted populations exceeded 95% purity. PBMCs were isolated right away by Lymphoprep density gradient centrifugation and were stained directly, without culture. Samples were stained and sorted in pairs, with one healthy donor and one patient per experiment, so that batch effects were minimized. The data were taken from a study of beta chain features in type 1 diabetes (dated by TCRdb to between 2017 and 2018). About the study as a whole: No differences in mean age, gender distribution, total cell number or subset yield were found between patients and healthy donors. Naive and central memory subsets were obtained from all 28 donors, but regulatory and stem cell-like memory subsets were isolated from only 8 patients and 8 healthy donors. The study compared TCRB repertoires of sorted circulating CD4+ T cell subsets between recently diagnosed type 1 diabetes patients and matched healthy donors. A total of 100 million to 140 million sorted cells were examined across all samples, and the number of cells per subset was strongly correlated with RNA yield.

General conclusions and limits of the study: Naive, central memory and regulatory TCRB repertoires appeared to be more similar among patients than among healthy donors. Fewer insertions and more nucleotide deletions at VDJ recombination sites were observed in patients with type 1 diabetes, implying thymic rearrangement abnormalities. PCR may preferentially amplify shorter templates, but because patient and control samples were amplified and corrected together, any resulting skew would affect both groups equally. Because small numbers of individuals were included in the HLA sub-analyses, any influence of HLA type on TCRB rearrangement was left unresolved. Because cDNA was sequenced instead of genomic DNA, activated cells with high expression could be over-represented, although the groups did not differ in activation or CD3 levels. A moderate but significant shortening of TCRB CDR3 length was observed in type 1 diabetes patients in all four CD4+ subsets.

Sample: central memory CD4+ T cells from blood. The clonotype comes from a woman under 30 in good health.

The CDR3 has the sequence CSVGHSNTGELFF. DNA sequence: TGCAGCGTTGGCCATTCGAACACCGGGGAGCTGTTTTTT. Rearrangement joined TRBV29-1 to TRBJ2-2; the D gene is not confidently resolved. V is pared back by 4 bases and J by 0 bases, with 6 bases lying between the germline termini. Looking up the germline V gene yields CDR1 SQVTM and CDR2 ANQGSEA. Counted from cysteine to phenylalanine, this CDR3 has 13 amino acids. The sequence is cut down to CDR3 DNA, 39 bases in frame from base 1.